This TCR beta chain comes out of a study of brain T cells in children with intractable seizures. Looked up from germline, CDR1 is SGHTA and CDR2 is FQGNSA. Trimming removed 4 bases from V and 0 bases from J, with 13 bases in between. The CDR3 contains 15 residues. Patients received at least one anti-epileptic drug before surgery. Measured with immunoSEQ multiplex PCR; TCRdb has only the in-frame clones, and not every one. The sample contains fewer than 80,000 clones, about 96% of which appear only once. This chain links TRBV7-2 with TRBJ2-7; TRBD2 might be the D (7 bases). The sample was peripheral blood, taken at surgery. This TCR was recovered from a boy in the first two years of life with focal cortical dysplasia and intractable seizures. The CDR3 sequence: CASSSAAGASYEQYF. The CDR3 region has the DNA TGTGCCAGCAGCTCAGCGGCGGGGGCCTCCTACGAGCAGTACTTC.